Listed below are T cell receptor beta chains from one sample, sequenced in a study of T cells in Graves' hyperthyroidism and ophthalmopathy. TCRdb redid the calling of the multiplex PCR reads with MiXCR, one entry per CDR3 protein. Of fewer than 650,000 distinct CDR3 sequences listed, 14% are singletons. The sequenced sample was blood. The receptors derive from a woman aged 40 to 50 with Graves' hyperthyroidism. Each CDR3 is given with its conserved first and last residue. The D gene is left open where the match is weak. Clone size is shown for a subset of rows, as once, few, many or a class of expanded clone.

TGTGCCAGCAGTTTGTTTGGGGACAGGAGGGACACCGGGGAGCTGTTTTTT	CASSLFGDRRDTGELFF	many	TRBJ2-2	TRBD1	TRBV28
TGTGCCACCACTGGACTAGCGGGAGGGGGTGGTACAGATACGCAGTATTTT	CATTGLAGGGGTDTQYF	.	TRBJ2-3	TRBD2	TRBV6-1
TGTGCCAGCAGCTTTAGGGACAGTTTACACGAGCAGTACTTC	CASSFRDSLHEQYF	many	TRBJ2-7	TRBD1	TRBV11-2
TGCAGTGCTAGAGTACTAGCGGGAGTCCCCTACAATGAGCAGTTCTTC	CSARVLAGVPYNEQFF	.	TRBJ2-1	TRBD2	TRBV20-1
TGTGCCAGCAGTTTAAGTCCGAGACAGGGGGCCTACGAGCAGTACTTC	CASSLSPRQGAYEQYF	few	TRBJ2-7	TRBD1	TRBV12-3/TRBV12-4
TGTGCCAGCAGTAGAACCGGGACCCCCTACGAGCAGTACTTC	CASSRTGTPYEQYF	.	TRBJ2-7	.	TRBV12-3/TRBV12-4
TGTGCCAGTAGACCGGTAGACAGAAATTCCTACGAGCAGTACTTC	CASRPVDRNSYEQYF	.	TRBJ2-7	.	TRBV19
TGTGCCAGCAGATCCCCGCCGGGGAACACTGAAGCTTTCTTT	CASRSPPGNTEAFF	many	TRBJ1-1	.	TRBV11-2
TGTGCCAGCTCGTTGTCGCGGGGGACAGGGTCCTACAATGAGCAGTTCTTC	CASSLSRGTGSYNEQFF	many	TRBJ2-1	TRBD1	TRBV12-3/TRBV12-4
TGTGCCAGCAGCTCAAGCGGGACGGCTTTCTCCTACAATGAGCAGTTCTTC	CASSSSGTAFSYNEQFF	many	TRBJ2-1	TRBD2	TRBV7-6
TGTGCCATCCGGACAGGTCAGCTCTCAGATACGCAGTATTTT	CAIRTGQLSDTQYF	many	TRBJ2-3	TRBD1	TRBV10-3
TGTGCCACCAGCCGCACTGGGGGAGGGCAAGAGACCCAGTACTTC	CATSRTGGGQETQYF	many	TRBJ2-5	TRBD2	TRBV15
TGTGCCAGCAGTTCTCGGGGAAGGACTGAAGCTTTCTTT	CASSSRGRTEAFF	.	TRBJ1-1	.	TRBV6-5
TGTGCCTGGAGTGCCGAGACGGTTAATCAGCCCCAGCATTTT	CAWSAETVNQPQHF	many	TRBJ1-5	.	TRBV30
TGCAGTGCTAGAGATTGGACAGGGGAGCACGGGGAGCTGTTTTTT	CSARDWTGEHGELFF	many	TRBJ2-2	TRBD1	TRBV20-1
TGTGCCACCCAGCAGGGAGATACGCAGTATTTT	CATQQGDTQYF	many	TRBJ2-3	.	TRBV10-3
TGTGCCAGCTCACCAGGCCCAGGACAGAACGAGCAGTACTTC	CASSPGPGQNEQYF	many	TRBJ2-7	.	TRBV18
TGTGCCATCGGGCGGGAGGGAAATGAGCAGTTCTTC	CAIGREGNEQFF	.	TRBJ2-1	TRBD2	TRBV10-3
TGCGCCAGCAGCTTGTTCCCCACCGGGACAGGGCCTGGAAACACCATATATTTT	CASSLFPTGTGPGNTIYF	few	TRBJ1-3	TRBD1	TRBV5-1
TGTGCCAGCAGCTCTAGCGGGACGTACCAAGAGACCCAGTACTTC	CASSSSGTYQETQYF	.	TRBJ2-5	TRBD2	TRBV4-2
TGCGCCAGCAGCTCCCCACCGGGACAGGGTTTGGAGACCCAGTACTTC	CASSSPPGQGLETQYF	few	TRBJ2-5	TRBD1	TRBV5-1
TGTGCCAGCAGCTTATCACAACAGGGCGCAGCTGAAGCTTTCTTT	CASSLSQQGAAEAFF	.	TRBJ1-1	.	TRBV7-9
TGTGCCAGCAGCCAATTGGGCAGGGAGGACGAGCAGTACTTC	CASSQLGREDEQYF	.	TRBJ2-7	.	TRBV11-2
TGCAGCCGCCCCGGGACCGCCAACACCGGGGAGCTGTTTTTT	CSRPGTANTGELFF	.	TRBJ2-2	.	TRBV29-1
TGTGCCAGCAGTATGGGACTACCCTACGAGCAGTACTTC	CASSMGLPYEQYF	.	TRBJ2-7	TRBD2	TRBV6-2/TRBV6-3
TGTGCCAGCTCACCTATGGGACTCATAGGGGCCAAAAACATTCAGTACTTC	CASSPMGLIGAKNIQYF	many	TRBJ2-4	.	TRBV18
TGTGCCAGCAGTGAAATAACAGGGGCCGGGTTCACAGATACGCAGTATTTT	CASSEITGAGFTDTQYF	.	TRBJ2-3	TRBD1	TRBV6-1
TGTGCCAGCAGCCAAGGAGGGGAGTATGGCTACACCTTC	CASSQGGEYGYTF	few	TRBJ1-2	.	TRBV3-1
TGTGCCAGTAGGCGTGGAGGCAATCAGCCCCAGCATTTT	CASRRGGNQPQHF	.	TRBJ1-5	.	TRBV19
TGTGCCTGGAGTATCCGACCCAATCAGCCCCAGCATTTT	CAWSIRPNQPQHF	.	TRBJ1-5	.	TRBV30
TGTGCCAGCAGCACCGTCCGACTAGCGGGAGGCACAGATACGCAGTATTTT	CASSTVRLAGGTDTQYF	many	TRBJ2-3	TRBD2	TRBV7-2
TGTGCCAGCCAAGGGCCAGGCTTCACAGATACGCAGTATTTT	CASQGPGFTDTQYF	many	TRBJ2-3	.	TRBV2
TGTGCCAGCAGCCAGACAGGGATCTATAGCAATCAGCCCCAGCATTTT	CASSQTGIYSNQPQHF	many	TRBJ1-5	TRBD1	TRBV28
TGTGCCAGCAGCTTTACAGGGCGAACGTCAGACACAGATACGCAGTATTTT	CASSFTGRTSDTDTQYF	.	TRBJ2-3	.	TRBV7-9
TGTGCCAGCCGAGACGGGTCCTACGAGCAGTACTTC	CASRDGSYEQYF	many	TRBJ2-7	.	TRBV19
TGTGCCAGCAGCGAGGGGACAGGGCCGAACACCGGGGAGCTGTTTTTT	CASSEGTGPNTGELFF	.	TRBJ2-2	TRBD1	TRBV9
TGTGCCAGCAGTGTAGTGGTAGCGGACTACAATGAGCAGTTCTTC	CASSVVVADYNEQFF	few	TRBJ2-1	.	TRBV6-1
TGTGCCAGCAGGACAGCGGGCATCCCAGATACGCAGTATTTT	CASRTAGIPDTQYF	.	TRBJ2-3	.	TRBV27
TGCAGTGCTAGAGGGGATTTAACCTACGAGCAGTACTTC	CSARGDLTYEQYF	many	TRBJ2-7	.	TRBV20-1
TGTGCCAGCAGCATCGGGACAGGGGGTTGGACCCAGTACTTC	CASSIGTGGWTQYF	many	TRBJ2-5	TRBD1	TRBV28
TGTGCCAGCAGTGAACAGGCAGGCTATAATGAAAAACTGTTTTTT	CASSEQAGYNEKLFF	few	TRBJ1-4	.	TRBV6-1
TGCGCCAGCAGCACCGGGACAGGGTTCTACGAGCAGTACTTC	CASSTGTGFYEQYF	many	TRBJ2-7	TRBD1	TRBV5-1
TGTGCCAGCAGCCCGACCGGGCCCATGAACACTGAAGCTTTCTTT	CASSPTGPMNTEAFF	many	TRBJ1-1	.	TRBV3-1
TGTGCCAGCAGTGGACGGCTATCGAGGGGCTTTTTGACAGATACGCAGTATTTT	CASSGRLSRGFLTDTQYF	many	TRBJ2-3	.	TRBV27
TGCAGTGCCGTCGGGACTAGCAGATGGAATGAGCAGTTCTTC	CSAVGTSRWNEQFF	many	TRBJ2-1	TRBD2	TRBV20-1
TGTGCCACCCAGAGGGAACTAGGCTTCGAGCAGTACTTC	CATQRELGFEQYF	many	TRBJ2-7	.	TRBV7-9